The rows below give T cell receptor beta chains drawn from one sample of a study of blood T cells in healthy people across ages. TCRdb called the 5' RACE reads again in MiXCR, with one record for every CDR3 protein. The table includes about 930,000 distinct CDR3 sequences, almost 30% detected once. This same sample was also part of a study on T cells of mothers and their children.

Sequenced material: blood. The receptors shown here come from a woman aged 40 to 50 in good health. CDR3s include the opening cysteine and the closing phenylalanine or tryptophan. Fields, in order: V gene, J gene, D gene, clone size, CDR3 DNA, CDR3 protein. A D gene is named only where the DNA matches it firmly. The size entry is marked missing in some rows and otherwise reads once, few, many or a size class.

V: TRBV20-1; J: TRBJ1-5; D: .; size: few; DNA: TGCAGTGCTATCAGTAAGGACCGCAATCAGCCCCAGCATTTT; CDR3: CSAISKDRNQPQHF
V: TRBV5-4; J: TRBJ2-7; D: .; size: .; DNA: TGTGCCAGCAGCTTGGGCGAAGAGGTGGGCGAGCAGTACTTC; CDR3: CASSLGEEVGEQYF
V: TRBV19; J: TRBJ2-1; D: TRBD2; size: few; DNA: TGTGCCAGTAGTATACTAGCGGGGAGCAATGAGCAGTTCTTC; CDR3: CASSILAGSNEQFF
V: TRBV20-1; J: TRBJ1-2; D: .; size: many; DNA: TGCAGTGCTAGTTTAGGGGCAACCTCGCTCTATGGCTACACCTTC; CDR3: CSASLGATSLYGYTF
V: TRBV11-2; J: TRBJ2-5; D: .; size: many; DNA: TGTGCCAGCAGCTTATCGGACGGGGCACAAGAGACCCAGTACTTC; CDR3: CASSLSDGAQETQYF
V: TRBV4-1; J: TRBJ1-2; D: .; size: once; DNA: TGCGCCAGCAGCCAAGATCCCCGGGACACATACTATGGCTACACCTTC; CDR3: CASSQDPRDTYYGYTF
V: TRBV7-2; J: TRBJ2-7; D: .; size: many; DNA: TGTGCCAGCAGCTTGGTGGGGGAGCAGTACTTC; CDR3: CASSLVGEQYF
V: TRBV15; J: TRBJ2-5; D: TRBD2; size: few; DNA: TGTGCCACCAGAGAACTAGCGGCGGAGACCCAGTACTTC; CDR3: CATRELAAETQYF
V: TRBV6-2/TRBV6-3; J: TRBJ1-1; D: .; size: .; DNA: TGTGCCAGCAGTTACCCGAGGGCGGGGATGAACACTGAAGCTTTCTTT; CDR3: CASSYPRAGMNTEAFF
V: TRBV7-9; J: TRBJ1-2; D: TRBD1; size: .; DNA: TGTGCCAGCAGCACCCCGACAGGGGGCTACTATGGCTACACCTTC; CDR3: CASSTPTGGYYGYTF
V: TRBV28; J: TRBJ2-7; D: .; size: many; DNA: TGTGCCTTGTCCAAGGGGGGGAGCTCCTACGAGCAGTACTTC; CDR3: CALSKGGSSYEQYF
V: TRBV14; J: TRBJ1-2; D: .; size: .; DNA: TGTACCAGCAGCCGCGGGGGGGGCAGGTATGGCTACACCTTC; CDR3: CTSSRGGGRYGYTF
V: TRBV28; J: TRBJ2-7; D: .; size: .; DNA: TGTGCCAGCAGTTTATGGATTACCTACGAGCAGGACTTC; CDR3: CASSLWITYEQDF
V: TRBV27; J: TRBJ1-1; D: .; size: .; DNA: TGTGCCAGCAGTTTTAGTCTCGGAGGCACTGAAGCTTTCTTT; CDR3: CASSFSLGGTEAFF
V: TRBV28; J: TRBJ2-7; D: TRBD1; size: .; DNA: TGTGCCAGCACCCAGATAGACAGGGGATTCTACGAGCAGTACTTC; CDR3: CASTQIDRGFYEQYF
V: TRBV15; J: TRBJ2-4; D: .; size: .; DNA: TGTGCCACCAGCAGAGAATCTACAGGGAGGGGGGAGCAGTACTTC; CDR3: CATSRESTGRGEQYF
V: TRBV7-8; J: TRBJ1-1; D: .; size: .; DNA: TGTGCCAGCAGCTTAGAGGTTGCCCGGGGCGCTGAAGCTTTCTTT; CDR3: CASSLEVARGAEAFF
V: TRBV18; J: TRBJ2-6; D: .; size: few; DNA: TGTGCCAGCTCACGACCGGGGATTGGGGCCAACGTCCTGACTTTC; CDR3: CASSRPGIGANVLTF
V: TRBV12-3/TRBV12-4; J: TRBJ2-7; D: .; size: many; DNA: TGTGCCAGCAAAATCCGGGGGAACGAGCAGTACTTC; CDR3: CASKIRGNEQYF
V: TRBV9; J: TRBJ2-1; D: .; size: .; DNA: TGTGCCAGCAGCCCCACGACAGCGAGCTACAATGAGCAGTTCTTC; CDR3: CASSPTTASYNEQFF
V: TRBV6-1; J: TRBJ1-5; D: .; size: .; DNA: TGTGCCAGCAAAAGCCGGGCCGAGAGTTATAGCAATCAGCCCCAGCATTTT; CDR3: CASKSRAESYSNQPQHF
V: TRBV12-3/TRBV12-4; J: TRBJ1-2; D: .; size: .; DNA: TGTGCCAGCAGGTTAAGGGGGGAGTATGGCTACACCTTC; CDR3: CASRLRGEYGYTF
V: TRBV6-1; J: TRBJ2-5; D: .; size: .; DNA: TGTGCCAGCAACCCCGAGGGGCCGCGAGAGCAGTACTTC; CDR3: CASNPEGPREQYF
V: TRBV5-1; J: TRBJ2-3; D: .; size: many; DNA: TGCGCCAGCGCAAGAATAATCACTGATACGCAGTATTTT; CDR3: CASARIITDTQYF
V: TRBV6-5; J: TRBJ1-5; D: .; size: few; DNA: TGTGCCAGCAGCCCGACAGTGACAAATCAGCCCCAGCATTTT; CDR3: CASSPTVTNQPQHF
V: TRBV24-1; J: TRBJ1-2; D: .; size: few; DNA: TGTGCCACCAGTAGCAGGGGATATCGCTACACCTTC; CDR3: CATSSRGYRYTF
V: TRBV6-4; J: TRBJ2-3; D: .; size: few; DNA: TGTGCCAGCAGTGAATCAGGAAATACGCAGTATTTT; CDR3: CASSESGNTQYF
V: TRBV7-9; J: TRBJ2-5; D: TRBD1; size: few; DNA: TGTGCCAGCAGCTCCCAGACCGGGACAGCTCAAGAGACCCAGTACTTC; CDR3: CASSSQTGTAQETQYF
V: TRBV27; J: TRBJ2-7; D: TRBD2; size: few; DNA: TGTGCCAGCAGCCTCGCGGGGGGGGTAGGTTACGAGCAGTACTTC; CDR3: CASSLAGGVGYEQYF